The source of this T cell receptor beta chain is a study of technical replicates of blood from several donors. Sequencing was performed with immunoSEQ multiplex PCR; in TCRdb, only in-frame clones are kept and a portion is missing. The data show about 88,000 clones, less than 95% seen once. Source material: T cells isolated from PBMCs. The receptor was isolated from a human donor in good health.

The CDR3 region has the DNA TGTGCCAGCAGCCCATCAGGATCTAATCAGCCCCAGCATTTT. Protein: CASSPSGSNQPQHF. This chain connects TRBV9 to TRBJ1-5; no clear D. Per germline, CDR1 SGDLS and CDR2 YYNGEE. The CDR3 length is 14 residues. The V gene lost 4 bases and the J gene lost 4 bases, with 12 bases spanning the gap.